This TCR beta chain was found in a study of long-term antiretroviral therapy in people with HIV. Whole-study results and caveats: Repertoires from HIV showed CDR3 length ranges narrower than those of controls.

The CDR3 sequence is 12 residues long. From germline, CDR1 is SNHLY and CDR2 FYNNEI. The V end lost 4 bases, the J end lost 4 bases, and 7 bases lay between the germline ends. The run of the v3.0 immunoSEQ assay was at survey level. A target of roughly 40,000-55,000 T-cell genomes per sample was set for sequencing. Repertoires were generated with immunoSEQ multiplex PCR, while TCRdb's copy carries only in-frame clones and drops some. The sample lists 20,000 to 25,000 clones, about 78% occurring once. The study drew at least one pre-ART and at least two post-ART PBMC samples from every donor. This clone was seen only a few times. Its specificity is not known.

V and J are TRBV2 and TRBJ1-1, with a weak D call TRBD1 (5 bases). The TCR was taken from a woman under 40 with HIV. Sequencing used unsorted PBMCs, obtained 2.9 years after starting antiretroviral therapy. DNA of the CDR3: TGTGCCAGCAGTGCAGGGTCCACTGAAGCTTTCTTT. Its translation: CASSAGSTEAFF.